A single sample gave rise to the 5 T cell receptor beta chains below, sequenced in a study of Graves' ophthalmopathy and Graves' hyperthyroidism. Amplification from RNA transcripts yielded the TCR beta CDR3 regions. Second-round multiplex PCR came after first-round RT-PCR with HTBI primers. TCRdb re-derived calls from the multiplex PCR reads in MiXCR, one entry per CDR3 protein. The profile covers around 520,000 distinct CDR3 sequences, with under 45% appearing a single time and about 4.2% taken by the ten largest. The specimen sequenced was peripheral blood or thyroid tissue (not recorded which). All receptors come from an adult man with Graves' hyperthyroidism.

This chain connects TRBV29-1 to TRBJ1-3, with a possible D match to TRBD1 (5 bases). The CDR3 has 13 amino acids. Germline V gene data show CDR1 as SQVTM and CDR2 as ANQGSEA. V was pared by 3 bases and J by 2 bases, with 8 bases between. For the CDR3, the DNA is TGCAGCGTTGAGCGGGGACCTGGAAACACCATATATTTT. Translating it yields CSVERGPGNTIYF.

This chain joins TRBV2 and TRBJ1-5; 7 nucleotides agree with TRBD1. V dropped 7 bases and J dropped 5; count of bases not matched to a gene: 5. The CDR3 totals 13 residues. CDR1 and CDR2 from the germline V gene are SNHLY and FYNNEI. CDR3 protein: CASTVQGHQPQHF. The CDR3 bases are TGTGCCAGCACTGTACAGGGGCATCAGCCCCAGCATTTT. Using reference TRBV2 and TRBJ1-5 for the parts outside the CDR3, the full variable domain is EPEVTQTPSHQVTQMGQEVILRCVPISNHLYFYWYRQILGQKVEFLVSFYNNEISEKSEIFDDQFSVERPDGSNFTLKIRSTKLEDSAMYFCASTVQGHQPQHFGDGTRLSIL.

There are many counts of this clonotype. J is TRBJ1-2 and V is TRBV6-5; maybe TRBD1 (5 bases). The length of the CDR3 is 13 residues. The ends were cut back, 7 bases at V and 2 bases at J, with 11 bases in the middle. The germline V gene encodes CDR1 MNHEY and CDR2 SVGAGI. The CDR3 sequence is CASNKRGNYGYTF. The CDR3 nucleotides are TGTGCCAGCAATAAACGGGGCAACTATGGCTACACCTTC.

The chain couples TRBV9 to TRBJ1-5; 8 bases map to TRBD1. Germline V lookup: CDR1 SGDLS, CDR2 YYNGEE. The CDR3 is made up of 14 amino acids. V trimming: 7 bases; J trimming: 7 bases; junction bases outside the gene matches: 10. The CDR3 DNA sequence: TGTGCCAGCTATGGACAGGGCAGCGGACAGCCCCAGCATTTT. Encoded protein: CASYGQGSGQPQHF.

This clonotype was observed a handful of times. This may come from a read error, since a much larger clone is one base off. The CDR3 is CANTGEKLFF. In DNA form, the CDR3 reads TGTGCCAACACCGGTGAAAAACTGTTTTTT. J is TRBJ1-4 and V is TRBV2; D ambiguous. Trimming left V 10 bases short and J 7 bases short, with 7 bases between. Germline V gene lookup returns CDR1 SNHLY and CDR2 FYNNEI. There are 10 residues in the CDR3.